Listed here are 24 T cell receptor beta chains from one sample, sequenced in a study of blood T cell repertoires in COVID-19. Sequencing was performed with immunoSEQ multiplex PCR; in TCRdb, only in-frame clones are kept and a portion is missing. The sample includes about 45,000 clones, roughly nine tenths seen only once; the top ten take just over 9%. The sequenced sample was peripheral blood. The source of these receptors is a human donor in a cohort sampled during active COVID-19.

This rearrangement joins TRBV3-1 (or the pseudogene TRBV3-2) to TRBJ1-2; 7 positions match TRBD1. With V trimmed by 7 bases and J by 3 bases, 5 bases remained unmatched. The CDR3 consists of 13 residues. Germline values: CDR1 LGHDT, CDR2 YNNKEL (reference sequence). CDR3 coding DNA: TGTGCCAGCACCCCGACAGGGTACTATGGCTACACCTTC. This translates into CASTPTGYYGYTF.

V usage is TRBV7-9 and J usage is TRBJ1-1; D is unresolved. The CDR3 runs 13 residues. Germline lookup yields CDR1 SEHNR and CDR2 FQNEAQ (reference sequence). V was pared by 2 bases and J by 3 bases, with 7 bases between. As DNA, the CDR3 is TGTGCCAGCAGCTTAAATTCGTACACTGAAGCTTTCTTT. Its protein is CASSLNSYTEAFF.

This chain links TRBV29-1 with TRBJ1-2; D gene unclear. V lost 5 bases to trimming and J lost 7 bases, with 14 bases between them. Germline CDR1 and CDR2: SQVTM and ANQGSEA. This CDR3 contains 12 residues. For the CDR3, the DNA is TGCAGCGTTTTCACCGATGCGAGTGGCTACACCTTC. Its translation is CSVFTDASGYTF.

This chain connects TRBV18 to TRBJ1-1, with 8 bases identical to TRBD1. CDR1 is KGHSH and CDR2 is LQKENI in the germline V gene. The CDR3 length is 16 residues. V was pared by 3 bases and J by 7 bases, with 13 bases of the junction left unmatched. CDR3 amino acids: CASSPGQGASLGEAFF. The CDR3 coding sequence is TGTGCCAGCTCACCGGGGCAGGGGGCGTCCTTGGGTGAAGCTTTCTTT. The full variable domain, its missing parts supplied by reference TRBV18 and TRBJ1-1, is NAGVMQNPRHLVRRRGQEARLRCSPMKGHSHVYWYRQLPEEGLKFMVYLQKENIIDESGMPKERFSAEFPKEGPSILRIQQVVRGDSAAYFCASSPGQGASLGEAFFGQGTRLTVV.

Here the CDR3 reads CASSQTDTQYF. The CDR3, as DNA: TGTGCCAGCAGCCAGACAGATACGCAGTATTTT. The chain couples TRBV6-5 to TRBJ2-3; the D is unclear. Trimming left V 6 bases short and J 3 bases short, with 4 bases between. The CDR3 has 11 residues. Germline CDR1 and CDR2: MNHEY and SVGAGI.

The chain combines TRBV29-1 with TRBJ1-2; the match to TRBD1 covers 7 bases. Germline V gene data show CDR1 as SQVTM and CDR2 as ANQGSEA. J gave up 3 bases and V 6 bases, and 7 bases lay outside the gene matches. The CDR3 has 13 residues. The CDR3 sequence: CSVGSTGDYGYTF. The CDR3 DNA sequence: TGCAGCGTGGGTTCAACAGGGGACTATGGCTACACCTTC.

The chain joins TRBV7-9 to TRBJ2-5; 14 bases are a match to TRBD2. CDR1 is SEHNR, CDR2 FQNEAQ, per germline (reference sequence). V was clipped by 5 bases and J by 4 bases; unmatched bases: 6. The CDR3 is 16 residues long. CDR3 sequence (DNA): TGTGCCAGCAGCAGGGGACTAGCGGGGGTCGTAGAGACCCAGTACTTC. Protein sequence: CASSRGLAGVVETQYF. The whole variable domain, remainder taken from reference TRBV7-9 and TRBJ2-5, is DTGVSQNPRHKITKRGQNVTFRCDPISEHNRLYWYRQTLGQGPEFLTYFQNEAQLEKSRLLSDRFSAERPKGSFSTLEIQRTEQGDSAMYLCASSRGLAGVVETQYFGPGTRLLVL.

This chain joins TRBV5-8 and TRBJ1-2; D uncertain. Trimming took off 0 bases at V and 12 bases at J, with 9 bases between the two ends. CDR1 is SGHTS, CDR2 YDEGEE, per germline. The CDR3 extends over 11 amino acids. CDR3 DNA sequence: TGTGCCAGCAGCTTGGCGGCGGCTAACACCTTC. Translation gives CASSLAAANTF.

The chain carries TRBV4-3 and TRBJ2-3; D possibly corresponds to TRBD1 (5 bases). Trimming removed 1 base at V and 1 base at J, with 9 bases between. CDR3 length: 15 residues. Germline CDR1 reads LGHNA; CDR2 reads YSLEER. As DNA, the CDR3 is TGCGCCAGCAGCCAAGCCCCGACAGGCACAGATACGCAGTATTTT. It encodes CASSQAPTGTDTQYF.

The V gene is TRBV27, the J gene TRBJ1-3, with D uncertain. Deletions cut 6 bases from V and 0 bases from J, with 12 bases between. In germline, CDR1 is MNHEY, CDR2 SMNVEV (reference sequence). There are 15 residues in the CDR3. CDR3 sequence (DNA): TGTGCCAGCAGAAAAGACGGGAGCTCTGGAAACACCATATATTTT. It translates to CASRKDGSSGNTIYF.

The V gene is TRBV5-6, the J gene TRBJ1-2; TRBD1 agrees at 12 bases. Trimming at V came to 4 bases and at J to 7 bases, leaving 5 bases not matched to a gene. CDR3 size: 14 residues. Germline values: CDR1 SGHDT, CDR2 YYEEEE. The CDR3 DNA sequence: TGTGCCAGCAGCCCCGGGACAGGGGGCTCTGGCTACACCTTC. It specifies CASSPGTGGSGYTF.

The rearrangement joins TRBV6-5 to TRBJ1-5, with D uncertain. V lost 5 bases to trimming and J lost 0 bases, with 8 bases between them. The V gene's germline CDR1 is MNHEY and CDR2 SVGAGI. This CDR3 has 14 residues. The CDR3, as DNA: TGTGCCAGCAGTCGGGAACCTAGCAATCAGCCCCAGCATTTT. Its protein is CASSREPSNQPQHF.

The genes are TRBV7-3 and TRBJ2-2, with TRBD2 identical over 9 bases. Trimming cost V 3 bases and J 2 bases; bases outside gene matches: 7. This CDR3 region has 17 residues. Germline V lookup: CDR1 SGHTA, CDR2 FQGTGA. Here the CDR3 reads CASSFSGGPSNTGELFF. In DNA form, the CDR3 reads TGTGCCAGCAGCTTCAGCGGGGGGCCATCAAACACCGGGGAGCTGTTTTTT.

J is TRBJ2-1 and V is TRBV6-5; 9 bases map to TRBD2. Germline V CDR1 and CDR2: MNHEY, SVGAGI. CDR3 length equals 14 residues. V dropped 6 bases and J dropped 2; count of bases not matched to a gene: 2. The CDR3 nucleotides are TGTGCCAGCAGAATAGCGGGGGCCTACAATGAGCAGTTCTTC. Translating gives CASRIAGAYNEQFF.

This sequence joins TRBV7-3 and TRBJ1-2; D gene ambiguous. CDR1 and CDR2 from the germline V gene are SGHTA and FQGTGA. Trimming cost V 6 bases and J 10 bases, with 21 bases left between them. The CDR3 covers 14 residues. CDR3 in DNA: TGTGCCAGCAGGCCCTCCCGGGATACCGGGCTCTACACCTTC. Translation gives CASRPSRDTGLYTF.

This chain connects TRBV6-5 to TRBJ2-1; 11 bases are shared with TRBD2. Germline V CDR1 and CDR2: MNHEY, SVGAGI. Trimming removed 5 bases from V and 7 bases from J; junction bases left unmatched: 7. The CDR3 contains 15 residues. For the CDR3, the DNA is TGTGCCAGCAGTAAACTAGCGGGGGTTGGGAATGAGCAGTTCTTC. This gives the protein CASSKLAGVGNEQFF.

This chain joins TRBV10-2 and TRBJ1-2; TRBD1 might be the D (5 bases). Deletions cut 5 bases from V and 8 bases from J, with 24 bases between. CDR3 length: 16 amino acids. Germline assignment: CDR1 WSHSY and CDR2 SAAADI. This CDR3 reads CASSNHRQLGRGGYTF. The CDR3 DNA reads as TGCGCCAGCAGTAACCATCGACAGCTGGGAAGAGGAGGCTACACCTTC.

This sequence joins TRBV14 and TRBJ2-7; 8 bases are a match to TRBD1. Trimming took 4 bases from V and 2 from J; bases not matched to a gene: 7. This CDR3 has 15 amino acids. The germline V gene has CDR1 SGHDN and CDR2 FVKESK. DNA of the CDR3: TGTGCCAGCAGCCGTATACAGGGGGGTACCTACGAGCAGTACTTC. Translation gives CASSRIQGGTYEQYF.

The chain carries TRBV5-6 and TRBJ1-2; TRBD1 aligns across 8 bases. J lost 6 bases, V lost 0 bases, and 1 base had no gene match. Germline CDR1 and CDR2: SGHDT and YYEEEE. The CDR3 runs 13 residues. Here the CDR3 reads CASSLGQGNGYTF. The CDR3 nucleotides read TGTGCCAGCAGCTTGGGACAGGGGAATGGCTACACCTTC.

This chain uses TRBV2 with TRBJ2-1; 7 bases align to TRBD2. The CDR3 sequence is 16 residues long. With V trimmed by 2 bases and J by 4 bases, 8 bases remained unmatched. Per germline, CDR1 SNHLY and CDR2 FYNNEI. In DNA form, the CDR3 reads TGTGCCAGCAGTGAAATTGGGCTAGCGGCTTACAATGAGCAGTTCTTC. The encoded protein is CASSEIGLAAYNEQFF.

The chain recombines TRBV5-1 with TRBJ2-6; tentatively, D is TRBD1 (5 bases). This CDR3 has 16 residues. Germline V gene sequence: CDR1 SGHRS, CDR2 YFSETQ. V shed 0 bases and J shed 1 base, with 8 bases lying between them. The CDR3, as DNA: TGCGCCAGCAGCTTGGCCCCAGGGTCTGGGGCCAACGTCCTGACTTTC. This translates into CASSLAPGSGANVLTF.

This chain connects TRBV9 to TRBJ1-5; maybe TRBD1 (5 bases). The V and J ends lost 3 bases and 6 bases respectively, with 16 bases between them. The CDR3 runs to 15 residues. In germline, CDR1 is SGDLS, CDR2 YYNGEE. For the CDR3, the DNA is TGTGCCAGCAGCGCCGGCCTACAGGAATTTCAGCCCCAGCATTTT. Its translation: CASSAGLQEFQPQHF.

The gene calls are TRBV11-2 and TRBJ2-5; TRBD1 matches 7 bases. V trimming: 5 bases; J trimming: 1 base; junction bases outside the gene matches: 16. Germline V gene data show CDR1 as SGHAT and CDR2 as FQNNGV. This CDR3 has 18 residues. In DNA form, the CDR3 reads TGTGCCAGCAGCCCCCTCAGACCAGGGGGACGAAGCCAAGAGACCCAGTACTTC. Its protein is CASSPLRPGGRSQETQYF.

This chain links TRBV9 with TRBJ2-4; 9 positions match TRBD1. The CDR3 is 16 residues long. Trimming took 0 bases from V and 8 from J; bases not matched to a gene: 9. The germline V gene has CDR1 SGDLS and CDR2 YYNGEE. The CDR3 DNA sequence: TGTGCCAGCAGCGTAGGCAGGAAGGACAGGGGTTACATTCAGTACTTC. It is translated as CASSVGRKDRGYIQYF.